This T cell receptor (beta chain) was identified during a study of blood T cells in healthy people across ages. The sample holds a few counts of this clonotype. For the second PCR, which ran for about 7 to 11 cycles, a sample-barcoded 5' primer and a J-beta primer mix were used. TCRdb fed the 5' RACE reads into MiXCR, producing one record per CDR3 protein. The table records 790,000 or so distinct CDR3 sequences, around three fifths of them present only once. The CDR3 consists of 14 residues. Germline V gene sequence: CDR1 SQVTM, CDR2 ANQGSEA. V dropped 6 bases and J dropped 6; count of bases not matched to a gene: 10.

Sequencing input: blood. This chain joins TRBV29-1 and TRBJ2-7, with 11 bases matching TRBD2. This sequence was found in a man in his forties in good health. CDR3 nucleotide sequence: TGCAGCGTGACGTTACTAGCGGGAGCCTCCGAGCAGTACTTC. Protein sequence: CSVTLLAGASEQYF.